These T cell receptor beta chains were read from a single sample in a study of blood T cell repertoires in COVID-19. Assay: immunoSEQ multiplex PCR; the TCRdb copy retains only in-frame clones and omits some. The sample yields tens of thousands of clones, approximately 80% seen once. Sequencing was carried out using peripheral blood. The receptors here all came from a human donor in a cohort sampled during active COVID-19. The CDR3 runs from the conserved cysteine through the conserved F or W. A D gene is named only where the DNA matches it firmly. Rows give clone size only sometimes, using once, few, many, or a class for an expanded clone.

D gene: TRBD1
J gene: TRBJ1-6
V gene: TRBV2
clone size: .
CDR3 protein: CASGGQGNSPLHF
CDR3 DNA: TGTGCCAGCGGTGGACAGGGTAATTCACCCCTCCACTTT

D gene: .
J gene: TRBJ2-7
V gene: TRBV21-1
clone size: .
CDR3 protein: CASSKDRGGQGAWYEQYF
CDR3 DNA: TGTGCCAGCAGCAAAGATAGGGGGGGACAGGGGGCATGGTACGAGCAGTACTTC

D gene: .
J gene: TRBJ2-5
V gene: TRBV19
clone size: .
CDR3 protein: CASSKGAQETQYF
CDR3 DNA: TGTGCCAGTAGTAAGGGAGCACAAGAGACCCAGTACTTC

D gene: TRBD1
J gene: TRBJ2-2
V gene: TRBV19
clone size: .
CDR3 protein: CASTRQGSNTGELFF
CDR3 DNA: TGTGCCAGTACCCGACAGGGTTCGAACACCGGGGAGCTGTTTTTT

D gene: .
J gene: TRBJ2-7
V gene: TRBV6-9
clone size: .
CDR3 protein: CASDRALKEGPLYEQYF
CDR3 DNA: TGTGCCAGCGACCGGGCCCTAAAAGAGGGCCCTCTCTACGAGCAGTACTTC

D gene: TRBD2
J gene: TRBJ2-3
V gene: TRBV24-1
clone size: once
CDR3 protein: CATSDGTTDSTDTQYF
CDR3 DNA: TGTGCCACCAGTGATGGGACTACCGATAGCACAGATACGCAGTATTTT

D gene: .
J gene: TRBJ1-5
V gene: TRBV19
clone size: .
CDR3 protein: CASSREDGPGEAQHF
CDR3 DNA: TGTGCCAGTAGTAGAGAGGACGGGCCGGGGGAGGCCCAGCATTTT

D gene: TRBD1
J gene: TRBJ2-3
V gene: TRBV2
clone size: once
CDR3 protein: CASSRDRGTDTQYF
CDR3 DNA: TGTGCCTCGTCGAGGGACAGGGGCACAGATACGCAGTATTTT

D gene: TRBD1
J gene: TRBJ2-7
V gene: TRBV28
clone size: once
CDR3 protein: CASSFGTGGYEQYF
CDR3 DNA: TGTGCCAGCAGTTTTGGGACAGGGGGCTACGAGCAGTACTTC

D gene: TRBD2
J gene: TRBJ2-7
V gene: TRBV18
clone size: .
CDR3 protein: CASSPQSGSYEQYF
CDR3 DNA: TGTGCCAGCTCACCACAGAGCGGGAGCTACGAGCAGTACTTC

D gene: TRBD2
J gene: TRBJ2-1
V gene: TRBV10-3
clone size: .
CDR3 protein: CAISETILAETYNEQFF
CDR3 DNA: TGTGCCATCAGTGAGACGATTCTAGCGGAAACCTACAATGAGCAGTTCTTC

D gene: TRBD1
J gene: TRBJ1-1
V gene: TRBV6-5
clone size: .
CDR3 protein: CASKGQTNTEAFF
CDR3 DNA: TGTGCCAGCAAGGGACAGACGAACACTGAAGCTTTCTTT

D gene: TRBD2
J gene: TRBJ2-5
V gene: TRBV18
clone size: .
CDR3 protein: CASSTTTARGGETQYF
CDR3 DNA: TGTGCCAGCTCAACTACCACAGCCCGGGGGGGAGAGACCCAGTACTTC

D gene: .
J gene: TRBJ2-2
V gene: TRBV24-1
clone size: .
CDR3 protein: CATTGSTGELFF
CDR3 DNA: TGTGCCACCACAGGGTCAACCGGGGAGCTGTTTTTT

D gene: TRBD1
J gene: TRBJ2-2
V gene: TRBV7-8
clone size: .
CDR3 protein: CASSLRGLANTGELFF
CDR3 DNA: TGTGCCAGCAGCTTAAGGGGGCTAGCCAACACCGGGGAGCTGTTTTTT

D gene: .
J gene: TRBJ1-1
V gene: TRBV5-1
clone size: .
CDR3 protein: CASSFGGNTEAFF
CDR3 DNA: TGCGCCAGCAGCTTCGGGGGGAACACTGAAGCTTTCTTT

D gene: TRBD1
J gene: TRBJ2-3
V gene: TRBV9
clone size: once
CDR3 protein: CASSVQGADTQYF
CDR3 DNA: TGTGCCAGCAGCGTCCAGGGGGCCGATACGCAGTATTTT

D gene: .
J gene: TRBJ1-4
V gene: TRBV2
clone size: .
CDR3 protein: CASSESGGQEKLFF
CDR3 DNA: TGTGCCAGCAGTGAGTCTGGGGGACAAGAAAAACTGTTTTTT

D gene: .
J gene: TRBJ2-1
V gene: TRBV11-3
clone size: .
CDR3 protein: CASSLGLYNEQFF
CDR3 DNA: TGTGCCAGCAGCTTAGGGCTCTACAATGAGCAGTTCTTC

D gene: .
J gene: TRBJ1-3
V gene: TRBV18
clone size: .
CDR3 protein: CASRGGSPGNTIYF
CDR3 DNA: TGTGCCAGCCGGGGGGGAAGTCCCGGAAACACCATATATTTT

D gene: TRBD1
J gene: TRBJ2-7
V gene: TRBV7-8
clone size: .
CDR3 protein: CASSSTGQGHEQYF
CDR3 DNA: TGTGCCAGCAGCTCCACGGGACAGGGGCACGAGCAGTACTTC

D gene: TRBD1
J gene: TRBJ2-2
V gene: TRBV7-8
clone size: .
CDR3 protein: CASSRQGGGGELFF
CDR3 DNA: TGTGCCAGCAGCCGACAGGGGGGAGGCGGGGAGCTGTTTTTT

D gene: .
J gene: TRBJ2-3
V gene: TRBV5-4
clone size: .
CDR3 protein: CASSLGSSANTDTQYF
CDR3 DNA: TGTGCCAGCAGCTTGGGCTCTAGCGCGAACACAGATACGCAGTATTTT

D gene: TRBD2
J gene: TRBJ2-2
V gene: TRBV5-1
clone size: once
CDR3 protein: CASSYRGGADTGELFF
CDR3 DNA: TGCGCCAGCAGCTACCGGGGAGGGGCGGACACCGGGGAGCTGTTTTTT

D gene: TRBD2
J gene: TRBJ2-5
V gene: TRBV6-1
clone size: .
CDR3 protein: CASSDQRGSETQYF
CDR3 DNA: TGTGCCAGCAGTGATCAGCGGGGGTCTGAGACCCAGTACTTC

D gene: .
J gene: TRBJ1-4
V gene: TRBV18
clone size: .
CDR3 protein: CASSLRAVEEEKLFF
CDR3 DNA: TGTGCCAGCTCGCTAAGAGCCGTTGAGGAGGAAAAACTGTTTTTT

D gene: .
J gene: TRBJ1-1
V gene: TRBV7-2
clone size: .
CDR3 protein: CASSPVEGAGTEAFF
CDR3 DNA: TGTGCCAGCAGCCCCGTGGAGGGCGCGGGCACTGAAGCTTTCTTT

D gene: TRBD1
J gene: TRBJ1-3
V gene: TRBV6-1
clone size: .
CDR3 protein: CASSDDRAGRTIYF
CDR3 DNA: TGTGCCAGCAGTGACGACAGGGCTGGACGGACCATATATTTT

D gene: TRBD2
J gene: TRBJ2-1
V gene: TRBV28
clone size: .
CDR3 protein: CASSPTTSGTYNEQFF
CDR3 DNA: TGTGCCAGCAGTCCGACTACTAGCGGGACCTACAATGAGCAGTTCTTC

D gene: .
J gene: TRBJ2-6
V gene: TRBV18
clone size: .
CDR3 protein: CASSPYRDPHSGANVLTF
CDR3 DNA: TGTGCCAGCTCACCTTACAGGGACCCCCACTCTGGGGCCAACGTCCTGACTTTC

D gene: TRBD1
J gene: TRBJ1-6
V gene: TRBV2
clone size: .
CDR3 protein: CASSERTGGSPLHF
CDR3 DNA: TGTGCCAGCAGTGAAAGGACAGGTGGTTCACCCCTCCACTTT

D gene: .
J gene: TRBJ2-5
V gene: TRBV12-3/TRBV12-4
clone size: .
CDR3 protein: CASSVPVQETQYF
CDR3 DNA: TGTGCCAGCAGCGTCCCAGTCCAAGAGACCCAGTACTTC

D gene: .
J gene: TRBJ1-2
V gene: TRBV7-9
clone size: .
CDR3 protein: CASSLGAKNYGYTF
CDR3 DNA: TGTGCCAGCAGCTTAGGGGCGAAAAACTATGGCTACACCTTC

D gene: .
J gene: TRBJ1-1
V gene: TRBV5-6
clone size: .
CDR3 protein: CASSLEDRVAFF
CDR3 DNA: TGTGCCAGCAGCTTGGAGGACAGAGTGGCTTTCTTT